Following are 18 T cell receptor beta chains from one sample sequenced in a study of blood T cell repertoires in COVID-19. TCRdb keeps only in-frame clones here, not all; method: immunoSEQ multiplex PCR. This table has 140,000 or so clones, 84% appearing once. Specimen: peripheral blood. These receptors were obtained from a man aged 25-45 years with COVID-19, enrolled during active disease.

The genes are TRBV28 and TRBJ1-1, with D perhaps TRBD1 (5 bases). Germline CDR1 and CDR2: MDHEN and SYDVKM. The CDR3 has 12 amino acids. V was clipped by 5 bases and J by 11 bases, with 15 bases between them. The CDR3 protein is CASSPARVEAFF. DNA of the CDR3: TGTGCCAGCAGTCCTGCCAGGGTCGAGGCTTTCTTT.

V and J are TRBV6-5 and TRBJ1-2; tentative D call: TRBD1 (5 bases). The CDR3 totals 11 residues. The V end was cut by 8 bases, the J end by 4 bases, with 8 bases between. Germline lookup yields CDR1 MNHEY and CDR2 SVGAGI. Here the CDR3 reads CASSDSYGYTF. In DNA form, the CDR3 reads TGTGCCAGCTCCGACAGCTATGGCTACACCTTC.

The V gene is TRBV2, the J gene TRBJ2-5, with D tentatively TRBD2 (5 bases). The V end lost 5 bases, the J end lost 1 base, and 14 bases lay between the germline ends. The CDR3 spans 15 residues. Germline V gene lookup returns CDR1 SNHLY and CDR2 FYNNEI. The CDR3 is CASSQSRGRQETQYF. DNA for the CDR3: TGTGCCAGCAGTCAGTCCAGAGGGCGCCAAGAGACCCAGTACTTC. Variable domain in full (rest from reference TRBV2 and TRBJ2-5): EPEVTQTPSHQVTQMGQEVILRCVPISNHLYFYWYRQILGQKVEFLVSFYNNEISEKSEIFDDQFSVERPDGSNFTLKIRSTKLEDSAMYFCASSQSRGRQETQYFGPGTRLLVL.

The count of this clone is one. The chain couples TRBV11-2 to TRBJ1-1; possible D gene TRBD1, 6 bases. Deletions cut 3 bases from V and 5 bases from J, with 13 bases between. The CDR3 is 14 amino acids. Per the germline V gene, CDR1 is SGHAT and CDR2 is FQNNGV. DNA for the CDR3: TGTGCCAGCAGCTTTGAGCATCAGGGGACTGAAGCTTTCTTT. This encodes CASSFEHQGTEAFF.

The chain carries TRBV5-4 and TRBJ2-7; unclear D gene. The CDR3 length is 14 residues. With 1 base removed from V and 3 bases from J, the gap between germline ends came to 11 bases. Germline loops: CDR1 SGHNT, CDR2 YYREEE (reference sequence). CDR3 residues: CASSLTSPSYEQYF. CDR3 sequence (DNA): TGTGCCAGCAGCTTGACCAGTCCCAGCTACGAGCAGTACTTC.

Of note for this clone: The same CDR3 can be traced to other DNA sequences in this sample. The V call is TRBV5-4, the J call TRBJ1-2; 9 bases are a match to TRBD1. The CDR3 has 13 residues. The germline V gene encodes CDR1 SGHNT and CDR2 YYREEE (reference sequence). With V trimmed by 3 bases and J by 8 bases, 5 bases remained unmatched. The CDR3 DNA reads TGTGCCAGCAGCTACGGACAGGGGAACGGCTACACCTTC. This encodes CASSYGQGNGYTF.

The chain has TRBV6-5 and TRBJ2-5; TRBD2 might be the D (5 bases). V was pared by 4 bases and J by 2 bases, with 11 bases between. Germline CDR1 reads MNHEY; CDR2 reads SVGAGI. The CDR3 runs 14 residues. The CDR3 nucleotides are TGTGCCAGCAGTTCCGGACTGGAACAAGAGACCCAGTACTTC. Translated, it gives CASSSGLEQETQYF.

This chain uses TRBV6-2 or TRBV6-3 with TRBJ2-7; TRBD2 is a possible D gene (6 bases). This CDR3 has 15 amino acids. Trimming cost V 5 bases and J 0 bases, with 14 bases left between them. The germline gives CDR1 MNHEY, CDR2 SVGEGT. Written as DNA, the CDR3 is TGTGCCAGCAGTGACGACCGGGACTTCTCCTACGAGCAGTACTTC. Translation gives CASSDDRDFSYEQYF.

This chain uses TRBV7-8 with TRBJ2-7; 9 bases match TRBD2. This CDR3 has 15 residues. The germline gives CDR1 SGHVS, CDR2 FQNEAQ. With 5 bases clipped from V and 4 bases from J, the junction kept 9 bases outside the gene matches. The CDR3 here is CASSPLVAGVYEQYF. The CDR3 region has the DNA TGTGCCAGCAGCCCCTTGGTAGCGGGAGTTTACGAGCAGTACTTC.

The genes are TRBV28 and TRBJ1-6, with a tentative D call TRBD1 (5 bases). The V end was cut by 7 bases, the J end by 4 bases, with 14 bases between. CDR1 MDHEN and CDR2 SYDVKM come from the germline V gene. This CDR3 is built from 15 residues. In DNA form, the CDR3 reads TGTGCCAGCATCCCGGAGGGGCGTTATAATTCACCCCTCCACTTT. The encoded protein is CASIPEGRYNSPLHF.

V is TRBV5-6 and J is TRBJ1-4; 9 bases fit TRBD1. J was trimmed by 6 bases and V by 4 bases; bases with no gene match: 4. Looked up from germline, CDR1 is SGHDT and CDR2 is YYEEEE. CDR3 length: 14 amino acids. This CDR3 is CASSGDRVDEKLFF. Written as DNA, the CDR3 is TGTGCCAGCAGCGGGGACAGGGTAGATGAAAAACTGTTTTTT.

V gene TRBV7-2 combines with J gene TRBJ1-5, with unresolved D. V dropped 1 base and J dropped 5 bases, with 6 bases sitting between them. This CDR3 is built from 13 residues. CDR1 SGHTA and CDR2 FQGNSA come from the germline V gene. The CDR3 spells CASSLDLDQPQHF. CDR3 nucleotides: TGTGCCAGCAGCTTAGACCTAGATCAGCCCCAGCATTTT.

The chain uses TRBV11-3 and TRBJ2-7; D possibly corresponds to TRBD2 (5 bases). Germline V gene sequence: CDR1 SGHNT, CDR2 YENEEA. V lost 5 bases, J lost 1 base, and 12 bases lay in between. The length of the CDR3 is 14 residues. CDR3 amino acids: CASSRGPVSYEQYF. CDR3 coding DNA: TGTGCCAGCAGCCGCGGGCCCGTTTCCTACGAGCAGTACTTC.

This clone has more than one count but fewer than ten. V gene TRBV18 combines with J gene TRBJ2-5; a weak D match, TRBD2 (5 bases). Germline V gene data show CDR1 as KGHSH and CDR2 as LQKENI. The CDR3 contains 16 residues. Trimming took off 0 bases at V and 5 bases at J, with 16 bases between the two ends. This CDR3 is CASSPPMVGERETQYF. In nucleotides, the CDR3 is TGTGCCAGCTCACCACCGATGGTCGGGGAACGGGAGACCCAGTACTTC.

Remarks on this clone: One end of the junction varies from germline; a read error may be responsible. The rearrangement uses TRBV7-7 and TRBJ2-2, with D uncertain. This CDR3 is 15 amino acids long. From germline, CDR1 is SSHAT and CDR2 FNYEAQ (reference sequence). CDR3 sequence: CASSSRVANTGELFF. The CDR3 DNA is TGTGCTAGCAGCTCGAGAGTCGCGAACACCGGGGAGCTGTTTTTT.

The rearrangement links TRBV11-3 to TRBJ2-1, with TRBD2 matching 11 bases. V lost 5 bases to trimming and J lost 5 bases; unmatched junction nucleotides: 5. Germline values: CDR1 SGHNT, CDR2 YENEEA. The CDR3 is 15 amino acids. CDR3 loop: CASSRGTSGDNEQFF. As DNA, the CDR3 is TGTGCCAGCAGCCGCGGGACTAGCGGCGACAATGAGCAGTTCTTC. Filled out from reference TRBV11-3 and TRBJ2-1, the complete variable domain reads EAGVVQSPRYKIIEKKQPVAFWCNPISGHNTLYWYLQNLGQGPELLIRYENEEAVDDSQLPKDRFSAERLKGVDSTLKIQPAELGDSAVYLCASSRGTSGDNEQFFGPGTRLTVL.

This chain connects TRBV9 to TRBJ1-6; D is unclear. V lost 0 bases and J lost 6, with 13 bases in between. The CDR3 runs to 16 residues. Germline V gene sequence: CDR1 SGDLS, CDR2 YYNGEE. As DNA, the CDR3 is TGTGCCAGCAGCGTAGACCCCTTGCCTACTAATTCACCCCTCCACTTT. Translated: CASSVDPLPTNSPLHF. Using reference TRBV9 and TRBJ1-6 for the parts outside the CDR3, the full variable domain is DSGVTQTPKHLITATGQRVTLRCSPRSGDLSVYWYQQSLDQGLQFLIQYYNGEERAKGNILERFSAQQFPDLHSELNLSSLELGDSALYFCASSVDPLPTNSPLHFGNGTRLTVT.

The chain has TRBV7-2 and TRBJ2-3; 10 bases are a match to TRBD2. The CDR3 length is 17 residues. CDR1 and CDR2 (germline): SGHTA, FQGNSA. The junction had 7 bases not matched to a gene; V was cut back by 2 bases and J by 2 bases. The CDR3 DNA reads as TGTGCCAGCAGCTTATTGGCTAGCGGGAGTACCACAGATACGCAGTATTTT. It translates to CASSLLASGSTTDTQYF.